Listed below are T cell receptor beta chains from one sample, sequenced in a study of CD8 T cells in Susac syndrome. TCRdb passed the immunoSEQ multiplex PCR reads through MiXCR, listing each CDR3 protein once. The repertoire includes roughly 150,000 distinct CDR3 sequences, around 95% of them detected once, and around 0.08% sits in the top ten. The sample was CD4+ T cells from PBMCs. The receptor source for this set is a human donor with Susac syndrome. The CDR3 runs from the conserved cysteine through the conserved F or W. A D gene is named only where the DNA matches it firmly. Clone size, where shown, is once, few, many, or a class for clones that have expanded.

>TRBV27|TRBJ1-1|.|TRBD1
CASTKGQTMNTEAFF
TGTGCCAGCACCAAGGGACAGACGATGAACACTGAAGCTTTCTTT
>TRBV5-6|TRBJ2-3|.|.
CASSLAGPYTDTQYF
TGTGCCAGCAGCTTGGCCGGACCTTACACAGATACGCAGTATTTT
>TRBV18|TRBJ2-5|.|TRBD2
CASSPRAGEETQYF
TGTGCCAGCTCACCGAGGGCGGGAGAAGAGACCCAGTACTTC
>TRBV18|TRBJ1-5|.|.
CASSTGTDQPQHF
TGTGCCAGCTCGACCGGGACCGATCAGCCCCAGCATTTT
>TRBV4-1|TRBJ1-6|.|.
CASSPGSSYNSPLHF
TGCGCCAGCAGCCCAGGGAGCTCCTATAATTCACCCCTCCACTTT
>TRBV2|TRBJ2-1|.|.
CASSPESLSLQFF
TGTGCCAGCAGTCCCGAAAGCCTCAGCCTTCAGTTCTTC
>TRBV3-1|TRBJ2-5|.|TRBD2
CASSLKAGGSITQYF
TGTGCCAGCAGCCTGAAGGCGGGAGGGAGCATTACCCAGTACTTC
>TRBV24-1|TRBJ1-2|.|.
CATSGRGRENGYTF
TGTGCCACCAGTGGCCGGGGGAGAGAGAATGGCTACACCTTC
>TRBV3-1|TRBJ2-7|.|.
CASSRADSYEQYF
TGTGCCAGCAGCCGGGCCGACTCCTACGAGCAGTACTTC
>TRBV29-1|TRBJ1-2|.|.
CSVGAGKDYGYTF
TGCAGCGTTGGGGCAGGGAAAGACTATGGCTACACCTTC
>TRBV29-1|TRBJ2-3|.|.
CSVMKTVTQYF
TGCAGCGTGATGAAGACCGTTACGCAGTATTTT
>TRBV20-1|TRBJ2-4|once|.
CSARSGETKNIQYF
TGCAGTGCTCGGTCGGGGGAGACCAAAAACATTCAGTACTTC
>TRBV9|TRBJ2-2|.|TRBD2
CASSATGLAGEGELFF
TGTGCCAGCAGCGCAACGGGACTAGCGGGTGAGGGGGAGCTGTTTTTT
>TRBV12-5|TRBJ2-5|.|.
CASGLVRTRRYQETQYF
TGTGCTAGTGGTTTGGTACGGACCCGGCGGTACCAAGAGACCCAGTACTTC
>TRBV29-1|TRBJ1-1|.|TRBD1
CSVPGQGFPGTEAFF
TGCAGCGTCCCGGGACAGGGGTTTCCGGGGACTGAAGCTTTCTTT
>TRBV29-1|TRBJ1-2|.|TRBD1
CSVEPTGIYGYTF
TGCAGCGTTGAACCGACAGGGATCTATGGCTACACCTTC
>TRBV12-3/TRBV12-4|TRBJ2-5|.|.
CASSPGTAGETQYF
TGTGCCAGCAGCCCTGGGACGGCGGGGGAGACCCAGTACTTC
>TRBV25-1|TRBJ2-5|few|.
CASSALGETQYF
TGTGCCAGCAGTGCCTTGGGTGAGACCCAGTACTTC
>TRBV5-1|TRBJ2-1|once|TRBD1
CASSLAGGTSYNEQFF
TGCGCCAGCAGCTTGGCAGGGGGAACCTCCTACAATGAGCAGTTCTTC
>TRBV3-1|TRBJ2-5|.|TRBD1
CASSPFTGGKGTQYF
TGTGCCAGCAGCCCGTTCACAGGGGGTAAGGGGACCCAGTACTTC
>TRBV29-1|TRBJ2-3|once|.
CSVEESLAADTQYF
TGCAGCGTTGAAGAGTCCCTAGCTGCAGATACGCAGTATTTT
>TRBV7-2|TRBJ2-4|once|.
CASSLVGSQAAKNIQYF
TGTGCCAGCAGCTTAGTTGGATCACAGGCGGCCAAAAACATTCAGTACTTC
>TRBV11-2|TRBJ1-5|.|.
CASSSDRSNQPQHF
TGTGCCAGCAGCTCAGACAGATCCAATCAGCCCCAGCATTTT
>TRBV20-1|TRBJ2-5|.|.
CSADSSEETQYF
TGCAGTGCTGACAGCTCCGAAGAGACCCAGTACTTC
>TRBV7-2|TRBJ2-7|.|TRBD2
CASSWGTSGSYEQYF
TGTGCCAGCAGCTGGGGGACTAGCGGGTCCTACGAGCAGTACTTC
>TRBV21-1|TRBJ2-7|.|.
CASSKAGYVYEQYF
TGTGCCAGCAGCAAAGCGGGCTACGTATACGAGCAGTACTTC
>TRBV11-2|TRBJ2-1|.|.
CASSPGPIILSYNEQFF
TGTGCCAGCAGCCCGGGACCGATTATACTCTCCTACAATGAGCAGTTCTTC
>TRBV6-1|TRBJ2-2|few|.
CASSTGVANTGELFF
TGTGCCAGCAGTACCGGGGTAGCGAACACCGGGGAGCTGTTTTTT
>TRBV12-3/TRBV12-4|TRBJ1-5|.|.
CASSGEVSYQPQHF
TGTGCCAGCAGTGGCGAGGTTTCCTATCAGCCCCAGCATTTT
>TRBV9|TRBJ2-1|.|.
CASSEGAVSYNEQFF
TGTGCCAGCAGCGAAGGGGCCGTCTCCTACAATGAGCAGTTCTTC
>TRBV25-1|TRBJ1-4|.|TRBD1
CASRSQGAGEKLFF
TGTGCCAGCAGGTCCCAGGGGGCTGGGGAAAAACTGTTTTTT
>TRBV6-5|TRBJ2-3|.|TRBD2
CASSDSSTSGKGDTQYF
TGTGCCAGCAGTGACTCATCGACTAGCGGGAAAGGAGATACGCAGTATTTT
>TRBV19|TRBJ2-7|.|.
CASSIDRGFDEQYF
TGTGCCAGTAGTATAGATCGGGGATTTGACGAGCAGTACTTC
>TRBV20-1|TRBJ1-1|.|.
CSARWAGMEAFF
TGCAGTGCTAGATGGGCGGGAATGGAAGCTTTCTTT
>TRBV5-1|TRBJ2-5|.|TRBD2
CASSLGASGSQETQYF
TGCGCCAGCAGCTTGGGGGCTAGCGGATCCCAAGAGACCCAGTACTTC
>TRBV23-1|TRBJ2-5|.|TRBD2
CASSPRGLAGGTQYF
TGCGCCAGCAGTCCCAGAGGGCTAGCGGGGGGGACCCAGTACTTC
>TRBV29-1|TRBJ2-2|.|.
CSVANRNTGELFF
TGCAGCGTTGCGAATAGGAACACCGGGGAGCTGTTTTTT
>TRBV20-1|TRBJ2-5|.|.
CSAILGLKETQYF
TGCAGTGCCATCTTGGGCTTGAAGGAGACCCAGTACTTC
>TRBV7-9|TRBJ1-2|.|.
CASSSEYRFAADYGYTF
TGTGCCAGCAGCTCAGAATACAGGTTCGCCGCGGACTATGGCTACACCTTC
>TRBV12-3/TRBV12-4|TRBJ2-3|.|TRBD2
CASSLRVAGAVDTQYF
TGTGCCAGCAGTTTAAGGGTCGCGGGAGCGGTAGATACGCAGTATTTT
>TRBV5-1|TRBJ2-5|.|.
CASSLRGEETQYF
TGCGCCAGCAGCTTGAGGGGGGAAGAGACCCAGTACTTC
>TRBV20-1|TRBJ2-7|.|TRBD2
CSASTSGRPTAYEQYF
TGCAGTGCTTCTACGAGCGGGAGACCAACGGCCTACGAGCAGTACTTC
>TRBV5-1|TRBJ1-2|.|.
CASSTDWAGGYTF
TGCGCCAGCAGCACCGACTGGGCTGGGGGCTACACCTTC
>TRBV2|TRBJ2-7|.|TRBD2
CASKNSGIGYEQYF
TGTGCCAGCAAGAATAGCGGGATAGGCTACGAGCAGTACTTC
>TRBV24-1|TRBJ2-7|once|.
CATSDALYEQYF
TGTGCCACCAGTGACGCCTTATACGAGCAGTACTTC
>TRBV19|TRBJ2-5|.|.
CASSIGELGGVTQETQYF
TGTGCCAGTAGTATAGGGGAGTTAGGAGGGGTCACTCAAGAGACCCAGTACTTC
>TRBV28|TRBJ2-1|.|.
CASTLTGEQFF
TGTGCCAGCACCTTGACGGGTGAGCAGTTCTTC
>TRBV20-1|TRBJ2-2|.|.
CSARQLTNTGELFF
TGCAGTGCAAGACAGCTTACGAACACCGGGGAGCTGTTTTTT
>TRBV6-5|TRBJ2-3|.|TRBD2
CASKQRGSTDTQYF
TGTGCCAGCAAGCAGCGGGGGTCCACAGATACGCAGTATTTT
>TRBV23-1|TRBJ2-3|once|TRBD1
CANPGTGLTDTQYF
TGCGCCAATCCCGGGACAGGGCTCACAGATACGCAGTATTTT
>TRBV9|TRBJ1-3|.|TRBD1
CASSGQSTGKGNTIYF
TGTGCCAGCAGCGGACAATCGACAGGGAAAGGAAACACCATATATTTT
>TRBV7-2|TRBJ2-1|.|TRBD1
CASSPSRGQYNEQFF
TGTGCCAGCAGCCCGAGCCGGGGACAGTACAATGAGCAGTTCTTC
>TRBV20-1|TRBJ2-7|.|.
CSTWWAREQYF
TGCAGTACCTGGTGGGCACGGGAGCAGTACTTC
>TRBV3-1|TRBJ1-2|.|.
CASSQYRERNYGYTF
TGTGCCAGCAGCCAATACAGGGAAAGGAACTATGGCTACACCTTC
>TRBV29-1|TRBJ1-1|.|TRBD1
CSVERGGRGGTEAFF
TGCAGCGTTGAACGCGGGGGCAGGGGGGGCACTGAAGCTTTCTTT